This T cell receptor beta chain originates from a study of cytomegalovirus exposure and HLA in healthy donors. It was with 60 Vbeta and 13 Jbeta primers that the PCR ran. Assay used: immunoSEQ multiplex PCR; TCRdb lists only in-frame clones, some missing. The sample yields hundreds of thousands of clones, more than 65% seen once. The germline V gene has CDR1 MGHRA and CDR2 YSYEKL. V shed 0 bases and J shed 7 bases, with 15 bases lying between them. There are 15 residues in the CDR3. The V gene is TRBV4-1, the J gene TRBJ2-5; the D gene is possibly TRBD1 (6 bases). Material: PBMCs. The clonotype originates from a man between 18 and 35 years old in good health and CMV-seronegative. Here the CDR3 DNA reads TGCGCCAGCAGCCAAGAAGAGGGGGAACAATCGACCCAGTACTTC. It is translated as CASSQEEGEQSTQYF.